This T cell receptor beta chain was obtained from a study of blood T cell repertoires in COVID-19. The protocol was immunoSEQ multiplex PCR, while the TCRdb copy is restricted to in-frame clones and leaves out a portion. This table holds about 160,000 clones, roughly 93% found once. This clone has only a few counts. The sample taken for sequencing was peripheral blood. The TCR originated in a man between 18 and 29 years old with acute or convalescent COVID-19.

CDR3 nucleotides: TGTGCCAGCAGCTTGGTAGAGGGTTGGGGTGGAGGTTCACCCCTCCACTTT. This sequence encodes CASSLVEGWGGGSPLHF. The V and J genes are TRBV5-4 and TRBJ1-6, with no clear D. The V gene's germline CDR1 is SGHNT and CDR2 YYREEE (reference sequence). The CDR3 consists of 17 residues. V lost 0 bases and J 9 bases, leaving 19 bases between the germline ends.